This T cell receptor beta chain was retrieved from a study of cytomegalovirus exposure and HLA in healthy donors. Worth noting for this clone: Its antigen is currently unknown.

Notes on the study in general: Within the 120 or so validation repertoires, first-cohort TCR clusters tended to co-occur, according to a later analysis. Most TCRs appeared rarely, but some public TCRs recurred in many donors. Specificity of three CMV-associated chains for CMV antigens was verified in vitro. Cytomegalovirus-associated TCR beta chains were listed, numbering 150 to 200.

Some clones are missing from TCRdb's copy, which holds only in-frame ones; the method was immunoSEQ multiplex PCR. This table has roughly 50,000 clones, about 92% appearing once. The origin of this receptor is a woman younger than 30 in good health and CMV-seropositive. Sequenced input: PBMCs.

In DNA, the CDR3 is TGTGCCGTCGGACAGGGAGGCTACGAGCAGTACTTC. Amino acids: CAVGQGGYEQYF. The chain links TRBV6-1 to TRBJ2-7; 8 bases align to TRBD1. The ends lost 11 bases at V and 3 bases at J; junction bases unmatched: 6. The CDR3 covers 12 residues. Germline assignment: CDR1 MNHNS and CDR2 SASEGT.